This T cell receptor beta chain is drawn from a study of CD4 and CD8 cells across lung adenocarcinoma regions. In this sample, this clonotype turned up a few times. One entry per CDR3 protein results from TCRdb running MiXCR on the PCR reads. This sample has about 12,000 distinct CDR3 sequences, with 53% found just once. Per germline, CDR1 MGHRA and CDR2 YSYEKL. Trimming shortened V by 2 bases and J by 6 bases, and 11 bases separated the two germline ends. The length of the CDR3 is 14 residues. Samples came from patients with localized non-small cell lung adenocarcinoma. V usage is TRBV4-1 and J usage is TRBJ1-5; TRBD1 might be the D (6 bases). The sequenced sample was CD8+ T cells from the center of a lung tumor. The origin of this receptor is a female donor with lung adenocarcinoma. The CD4 and CD8 labels of this study may be unreliable. CDR3 in amino acids: CASSQIGGSQPQHF. The DNA for the CDR3 is TGCGCCAGCAGCCAAATAGGGGGAAGTCAGCCCCAGCATTTT.